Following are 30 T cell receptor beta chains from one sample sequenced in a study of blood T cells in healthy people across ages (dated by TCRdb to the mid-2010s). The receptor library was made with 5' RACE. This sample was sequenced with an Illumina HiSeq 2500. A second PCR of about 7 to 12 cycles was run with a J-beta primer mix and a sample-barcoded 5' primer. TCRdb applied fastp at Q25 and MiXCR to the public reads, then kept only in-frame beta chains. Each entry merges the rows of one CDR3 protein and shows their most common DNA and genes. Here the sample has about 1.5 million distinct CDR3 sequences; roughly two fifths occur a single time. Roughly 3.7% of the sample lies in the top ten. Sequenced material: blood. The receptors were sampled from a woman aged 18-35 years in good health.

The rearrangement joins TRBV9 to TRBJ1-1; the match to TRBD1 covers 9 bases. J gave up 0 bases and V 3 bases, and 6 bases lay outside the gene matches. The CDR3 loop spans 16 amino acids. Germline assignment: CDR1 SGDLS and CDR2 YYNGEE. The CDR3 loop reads CASSATGGPMNTEAFF. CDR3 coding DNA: TGTGCCAGCAGCGCGACAGGGGGACCTATGAACACTGAAGCTTTCTTT.

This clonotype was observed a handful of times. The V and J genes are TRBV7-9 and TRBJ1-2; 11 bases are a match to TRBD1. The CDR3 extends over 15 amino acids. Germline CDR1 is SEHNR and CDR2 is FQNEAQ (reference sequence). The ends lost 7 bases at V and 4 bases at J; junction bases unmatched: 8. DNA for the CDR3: TGTGCCAGCACTAGGGGACAGGGGGTTCCCTATGGCTACACCTTC. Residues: CASTRGQGVPYGYTF.

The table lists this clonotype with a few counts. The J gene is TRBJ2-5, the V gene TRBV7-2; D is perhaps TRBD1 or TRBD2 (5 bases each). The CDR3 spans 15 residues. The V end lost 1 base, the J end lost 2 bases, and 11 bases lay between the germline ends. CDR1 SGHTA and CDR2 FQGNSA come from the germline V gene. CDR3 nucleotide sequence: TGTGCCAGCAGCTTAGAGAGGGCAGGGCAAGAGACCCAGTACTTC. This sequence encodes CASSLERAGQETQYF.

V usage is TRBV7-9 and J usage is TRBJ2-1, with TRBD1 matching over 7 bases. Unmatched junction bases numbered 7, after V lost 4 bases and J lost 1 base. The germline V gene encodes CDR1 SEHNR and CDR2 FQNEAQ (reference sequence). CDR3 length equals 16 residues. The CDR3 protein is CASSSLRGLSYNEQFF. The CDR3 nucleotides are TGTGCCAGCAGCTCCCTCAGGGGGTTATCCTACAATGAGCAGTTCTTC.

The CDR3 coding sequence is TGCAGTGCTAGATCAGGGGCCGACTCTGGAAACACCATATATTTT. It yields the protein CSARSGADSGNTIYF. The chain carries TRBV20-1 and TRBJ1-3; TRBD1 might be the D (6 bases). V lost 2 bases and J lost 0, with 11 bases in between. This CDR3 has 15 residues. Germline V gene lookup returns CDR1 DFQATT and CDR2 SNEGSKA (reference sequence).

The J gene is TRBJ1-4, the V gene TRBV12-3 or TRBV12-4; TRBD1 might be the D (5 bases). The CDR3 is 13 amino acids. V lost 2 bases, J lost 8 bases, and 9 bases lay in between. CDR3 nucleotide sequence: TGTGCCAGCAGTTTACAGGGATGGGAAAAACTGTTTTTT. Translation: CASSLQGWEKLFF.

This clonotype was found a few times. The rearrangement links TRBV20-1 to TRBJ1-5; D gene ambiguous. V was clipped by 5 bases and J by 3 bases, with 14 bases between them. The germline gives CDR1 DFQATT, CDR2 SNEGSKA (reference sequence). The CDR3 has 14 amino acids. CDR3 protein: CSAQWSGDNQPQHF. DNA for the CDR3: TGCAGTGCTCAGTGGTCGGGAGACAATCAGCCCCAGCATTTT.

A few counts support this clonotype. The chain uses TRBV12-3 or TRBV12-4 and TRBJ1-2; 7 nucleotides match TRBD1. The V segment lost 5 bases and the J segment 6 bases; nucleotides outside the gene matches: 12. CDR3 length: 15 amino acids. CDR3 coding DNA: TGTGCCAGCAGTCCGCGACAGGGCAGTTCGAATGGCTACACCTTC. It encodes CASSPRQGSSNGYTF.

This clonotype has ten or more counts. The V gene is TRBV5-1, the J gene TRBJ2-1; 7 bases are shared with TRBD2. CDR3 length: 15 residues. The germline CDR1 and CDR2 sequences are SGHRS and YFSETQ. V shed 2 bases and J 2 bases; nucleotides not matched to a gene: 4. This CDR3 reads CASSLEAGTYNEQFF. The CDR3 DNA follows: TGCGCCAGCAGCTTAGAAGCGGGGACCTACAATGAGCAGTTCTTC.

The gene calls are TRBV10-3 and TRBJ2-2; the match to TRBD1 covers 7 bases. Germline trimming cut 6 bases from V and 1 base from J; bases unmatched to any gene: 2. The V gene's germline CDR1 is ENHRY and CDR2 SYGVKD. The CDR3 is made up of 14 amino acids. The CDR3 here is CAISGDRNTGELFF. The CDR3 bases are TGTGCCATCAGCGGGGACAGGAACACCGGGGAGCTGTTTTTT.

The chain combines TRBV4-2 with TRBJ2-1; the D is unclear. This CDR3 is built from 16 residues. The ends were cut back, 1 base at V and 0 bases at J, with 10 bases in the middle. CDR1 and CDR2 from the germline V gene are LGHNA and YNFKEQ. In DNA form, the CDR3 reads TGTGCCAGCAGCCAAGCAGCGTCGAGCTCCTACAATGAGCAGTTCTTC. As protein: CASSQAASSSYNEQFF.

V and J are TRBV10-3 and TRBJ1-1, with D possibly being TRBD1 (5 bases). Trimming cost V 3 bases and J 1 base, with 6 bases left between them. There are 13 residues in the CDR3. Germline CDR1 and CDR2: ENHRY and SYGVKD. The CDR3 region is CAISDRANTEAFF. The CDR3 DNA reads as TGTGCCATCAGTGACAGGGCGAACACTGAAGCTTTCTTT.

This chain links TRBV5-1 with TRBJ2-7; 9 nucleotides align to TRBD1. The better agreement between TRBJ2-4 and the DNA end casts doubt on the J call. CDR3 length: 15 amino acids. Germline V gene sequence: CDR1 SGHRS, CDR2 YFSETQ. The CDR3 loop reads CASSVTGTGKNIQYF. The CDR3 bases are TGCGCCAGCAGCGTCACCGGGACAGGGAAAAACATTCAGTACTTC.

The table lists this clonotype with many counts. Here the CDR3 DNA reads TGCGCCAGCAGCCAAGATCTCGCTAGCGGATCCTACAATGAGCAGTTCTTC. Translating gives CASSQDLASGSYNEQFF. The genes are TRBV4-3 and TRBJ2-1; 7 bases match TRBD2. The CDR3 is made up of 17 amino acids. In germline, CDR1 is LGHNA, CDR2 YSLEER. Trimming cost V 0 bases and J 1 base; bases outside gene matches: 6.

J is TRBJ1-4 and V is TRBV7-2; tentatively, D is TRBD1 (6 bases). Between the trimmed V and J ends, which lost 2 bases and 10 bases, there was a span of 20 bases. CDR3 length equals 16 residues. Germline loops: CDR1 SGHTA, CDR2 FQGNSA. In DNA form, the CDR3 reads TGTGCCAGCAGCTTAACAGGGCCCCCAAGGAGACCAAAACTGTTTTTT. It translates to CASSLTGPPRRPKLFF.

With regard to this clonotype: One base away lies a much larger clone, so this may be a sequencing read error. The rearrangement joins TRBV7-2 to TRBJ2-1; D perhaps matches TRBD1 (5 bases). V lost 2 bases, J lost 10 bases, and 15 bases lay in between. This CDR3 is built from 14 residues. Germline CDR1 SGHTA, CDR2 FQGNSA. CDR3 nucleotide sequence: TGTGCCAGCAGCTTAAACAGGCAGAAGTTCGAGCAGTTCTTC. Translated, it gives CASSLNRQKFEQFF. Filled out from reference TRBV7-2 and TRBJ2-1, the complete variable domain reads GAGVSQSPSNKVTEKGKDVELRCDPISGHTALYWYRQSLGQGLEFLIYFQGNSAPDKSGLPSDRFSAERTGGSVSTLTIQRTQQEDSAVYLCASSLNRQKFEQFFGPGTRLTVL.

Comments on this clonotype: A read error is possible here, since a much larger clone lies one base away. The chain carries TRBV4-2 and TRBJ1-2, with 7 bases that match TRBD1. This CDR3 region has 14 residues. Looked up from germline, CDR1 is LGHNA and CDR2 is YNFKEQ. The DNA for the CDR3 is TGTGTCAGCAGCCAGCTGACAGGGAACTATGGCTACACCTTC. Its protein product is CVSSQLTGNYGYTF.

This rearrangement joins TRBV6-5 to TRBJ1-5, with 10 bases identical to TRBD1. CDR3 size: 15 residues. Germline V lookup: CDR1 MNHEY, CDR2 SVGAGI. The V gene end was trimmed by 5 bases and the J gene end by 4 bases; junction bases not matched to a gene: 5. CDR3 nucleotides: TGTGCCAGCAGTGAGGACAGGGGGAAAAATCAGCCCCAGCATTTT. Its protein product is CASSEDRGKNQPQHF.

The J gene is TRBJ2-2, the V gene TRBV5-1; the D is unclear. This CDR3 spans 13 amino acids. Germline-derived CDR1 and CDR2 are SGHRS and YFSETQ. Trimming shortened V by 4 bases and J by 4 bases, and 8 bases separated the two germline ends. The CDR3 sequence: CASSLAVTGELFF. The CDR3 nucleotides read TGCGCCAGCAGCCTTGCTGTCACCGGGGAGCTGTTTTTT.

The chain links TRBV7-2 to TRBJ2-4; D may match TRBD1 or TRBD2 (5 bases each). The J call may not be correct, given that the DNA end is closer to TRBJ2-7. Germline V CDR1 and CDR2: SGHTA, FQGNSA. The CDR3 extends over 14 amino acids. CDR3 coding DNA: TGTGCCAGCAGCCTGCCAGGGAGTATCTACGAGCAGTACTTC. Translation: CASSLPGSIYEQYF.

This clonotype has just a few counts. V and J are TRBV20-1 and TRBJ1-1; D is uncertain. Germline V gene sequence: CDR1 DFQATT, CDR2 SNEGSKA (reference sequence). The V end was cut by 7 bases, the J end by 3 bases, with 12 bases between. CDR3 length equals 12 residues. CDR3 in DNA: TGCAGTGTCCCTCGGAGGCACACTGAAGCTTTCTTT. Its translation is CSVPRRHTEAFF.

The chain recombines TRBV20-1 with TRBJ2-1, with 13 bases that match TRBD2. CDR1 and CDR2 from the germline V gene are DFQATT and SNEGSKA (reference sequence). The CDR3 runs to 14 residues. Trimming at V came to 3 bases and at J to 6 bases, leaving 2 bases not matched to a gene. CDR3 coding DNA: TGCAGTGCTAGGGGGACTAGCGGGATCAATGAGCAGTTCTTC. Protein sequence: CSARGTSGINEQFF.

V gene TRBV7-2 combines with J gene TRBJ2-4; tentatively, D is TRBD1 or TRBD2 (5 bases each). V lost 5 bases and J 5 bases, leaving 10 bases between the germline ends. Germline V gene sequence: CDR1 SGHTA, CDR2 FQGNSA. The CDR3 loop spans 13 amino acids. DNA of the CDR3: TGTGCCAGCAGCACCGGGACCCAAAACATTCAGTACTTC. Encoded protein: CASSTGTQNIQYF.

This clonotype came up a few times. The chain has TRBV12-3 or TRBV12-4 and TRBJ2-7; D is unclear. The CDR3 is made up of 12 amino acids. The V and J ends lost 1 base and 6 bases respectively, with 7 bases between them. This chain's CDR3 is CASSLDYCEQYF. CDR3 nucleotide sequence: TGTGCCAGCAGTTTAGATTATTGCGAGCAGTACTTC.

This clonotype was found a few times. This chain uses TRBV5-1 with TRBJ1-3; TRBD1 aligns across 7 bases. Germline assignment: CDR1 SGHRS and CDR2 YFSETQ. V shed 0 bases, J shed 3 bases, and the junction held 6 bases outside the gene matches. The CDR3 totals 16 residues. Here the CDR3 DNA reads TGCGCCAGCAGCTTGGCCGGAGGGGGCGATGGAAACACCATATATTTT. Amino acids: CASSLAGGGDGNTIYF. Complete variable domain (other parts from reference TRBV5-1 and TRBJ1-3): KAGVTQTPRYLIKTRGQQVTLSCSPISGHRSVSWYQQTPGQGLQFLFEYFSETQRNKGNFPGRFSGRQFSNSRSEMNVSTLELGDSALYLCASSLAGGGDGNTIYFGEGSWLTVV.

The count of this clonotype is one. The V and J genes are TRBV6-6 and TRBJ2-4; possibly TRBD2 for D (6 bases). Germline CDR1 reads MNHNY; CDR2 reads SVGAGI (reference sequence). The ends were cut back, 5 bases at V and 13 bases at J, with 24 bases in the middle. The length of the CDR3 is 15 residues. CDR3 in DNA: TGTGCCAGCAGTCTTAGCGGCCTGTATATGAATGAGCAGTACTTC. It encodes CASSLSGLYMNEQYF.

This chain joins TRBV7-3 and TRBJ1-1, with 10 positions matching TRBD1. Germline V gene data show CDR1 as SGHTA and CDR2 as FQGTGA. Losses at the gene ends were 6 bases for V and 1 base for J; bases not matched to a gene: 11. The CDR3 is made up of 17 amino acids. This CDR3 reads CASSRTGDRGGNTEAFF. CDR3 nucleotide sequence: TGTGCCAGCAGTCGAACGGGGGACAGGGGCGGGAACACTGAAGCTTTCTTT.

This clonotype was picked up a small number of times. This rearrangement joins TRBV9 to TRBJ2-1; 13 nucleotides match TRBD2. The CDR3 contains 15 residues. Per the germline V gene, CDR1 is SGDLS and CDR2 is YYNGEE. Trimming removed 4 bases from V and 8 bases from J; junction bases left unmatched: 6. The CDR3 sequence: CASSMTSGRFDEQFF. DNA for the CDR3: TGTGCCAGCAGCATGACTAGCGGGAGGTTCGATGAGCAGTTCTTC.

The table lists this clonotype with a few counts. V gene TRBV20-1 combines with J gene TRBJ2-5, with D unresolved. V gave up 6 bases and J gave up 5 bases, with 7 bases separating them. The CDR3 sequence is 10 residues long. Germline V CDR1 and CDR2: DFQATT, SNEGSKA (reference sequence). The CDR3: CSAGTETQYF. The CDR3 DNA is TGCAGTGCCGGAACCGAGACCCAGTACTTC.

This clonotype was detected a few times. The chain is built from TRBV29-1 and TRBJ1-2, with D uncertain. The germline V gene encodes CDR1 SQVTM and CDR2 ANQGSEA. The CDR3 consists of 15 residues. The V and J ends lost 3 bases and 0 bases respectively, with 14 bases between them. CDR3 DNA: TGCAGCGTTGACCCCTACAGAGCAGCTAACTATGGCTACACCTTC. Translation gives CSVDPYRAANYGYTF.